This entry lists 25 T cell receptor beta chains sequenced from one sample in a study of CD8 T cells in ankylosing spondylitis. Findings and caveats of the study: The study identified a TCR beta motif of roughly eight highly homologous variants that appeared characteristic of ankylosing spondylitis blood.

These receptors are not linked to any known antigen. TCRdb passed the 5' RACE reads through MiXCR, listing each CDR3 protein once. Among a few hundred thousand distinct CDR3 sequences listed, 7.5% to 9% were seen once. The sequenced material came from blood, either unsorted or a sorted T cell fraction (not recorded which). The receptors originated from a male donor with ankylosing spondylitis.

The V gene is TRBV18, the J gene TRBJ1-1; D not resolved. Germline assignment: CDR1 KGHSH and CDR2 LQKENI. The CDR3 spans 15 residues. V was pared by 3 bases and J by 3 bases, with 14 bases between. CDR3 amino acids: CASSPPSSVDTEAFF. The CDR3 coding sequence is TGTGCCAGCTCACCCCCGTCCTCGGTTGACACTGAAGCTTTCTTT. The whole variable domain, remainder taken from reference TRBV18 and TRBJ1-1, is NAGVMQNPRHLVRRRGQEARLRCSPMKGHSHVYWYRQLPEEGLKFMVYLQKENIIDESGMPKERFSAEFPKEGPSILRIQQVVRGDSAAYFCASSPPSSVDTEAFFGQGTRLTVV.

This rearrangement joins TRBV20-1 to TRBJ1-6; maybe TRBD1 (6 bases). The V end lost 5 bases, the J end lost 5 bases, and 13 bases lay between the germline ends. This CDR3 comprises 14 residues. CDR1 and CDR2 from the germline V gene are DFQATT and SNEGSKA (reference sequence). CDR3 amino acids: CSAGNRVDNSPLHF. CDR3 in DNA: TGCAGTGCTGGAAACAGGGTAGATAATTCACCCCTCCACTTT.

The chain couples TRBV20-1 to TRBJ2-3; TRBD2 aligns across 8 bases. Germline V gene lookup returns CDR1 DFQATT and CDR2 SNEGSKA (reference sequence). Trimming took 6 bases from V and 7 from J; bases not matched to a gene: 15. There are 15 residues in the CDR3. The CDR3 nucleotides read TGCAGTGCGGGTCGGACTAGCCCGAATCCCCATACGCAGTATTTT. It translates to CSAGRTSPNPHTQYF.

This clonotype was detected ten times or more. This chain joins TRBV6-2 or TRBV6-3 and TRBJ2-1, with D perhaps assigned TRBD1 or TRBD2 (9 bases each). There are 18 residues in the CDR3. The germline V and J ends were trimmed by 5 bases and 8 bases, with 28 bases remaining between them. Germline loops: CDR1 MNHEY, CDR2 SVGEGT. The CDR3 DNA follows: TGTGCCAGCAGTAACTTAAACAGGGGGCAAATAGCGGGAGATGAGCAGTTCTTC. It encodes CASSNLNRGQIAGDEQFF.

The chain uses TRBV9 and TRBJ1-5; D ambiguous. Germline V gene lookup returns CDR1 SGDLS and CDR2 YYNGEE. The CDR3 loop spans 14 amino acids. Trimming removed 0 bases at V and 3 bases at J, with 7 bases between. CDR3 bases: TGTGCCAGCAGCGTAGGGTTGAACAATCAGCCCCAGCATTTT. Protein: CASSVGLNNQPQHF.

V usage is TRBV5-1 and J usage is TRBJ1-2; D remains unclear. The CDR3 is 17 residues long. Germline lookup yields CDR1 SGHRS and CDR2 YFSETQ. Trimming pared 2 bases from V and 2 bases from J, leaving 19 bases between. The CDR3 is CASSLSGYVHLNYGYTF. DNA for the CDR3: TGCGCCAGCAGCTTATCCGGATACGTTCATCTCAACTATGGCTACACCTTC.

The CDR3 here is CASSQAERNAGRDTQYF. The CDR3 bases are TGCGCCAGCAGCCAAGCGGAGCGTAACGCGGGGAGAGATACGCAGTATTTT. V gene TRBV4-1 combines with J gene TRBJ2-3; TRBD2 is a possible D gene (6 bases). V was trimmed by 1 base and J by 5 bases, leaving 19 bases between them. There are 17 residues in the CDR3. Per the germline V gene, CDR1 is MGHRA and CDR2 is YSYEKL.

This clonotype was found a few times. The J gene is TRBJ2-1, the V gene TRBV7-2; 10 positions agree with TRBD2. The junction had 12 bases not matched to a gene; V was cut back by 6 bases and J by 7 bases. The CDR3 spans 16 residues. Germline values: CDR1 SGHTA, CDR2 FQGNSA. CDR3 in DNA: TGTGCCAGCAGTCGGACTAGCGGTTGGGTAGGGAATGAGCAGTTCTTC. Translated: CASSRTSGWVGNEQFF.

This clonotype was seen more than once but under ten times. V gene TRBV10-3 combines with J gene TRBJ1-2, with 9 positions matching TRBD1. This CDR3 contains 13 residues. Germline V gene sequence: CDR1 ENHRY, CDR2 SYGVKD. The J segment lost 3 bases and the V segment lost 7 bases, leaving 3 bases of the junction unmatched. The CDR3 sequence is CAITDRGDYGYTF. CDR3 nucleotides: TGTGCCATCACTGACAGGGGGGACTATGGCTACACCTTC.

A few counts support this clonotype. The chain has TRBV20-1 and TRBJ1-1; tentative D call: TRBD1 (5 bases). This CDR3 comprises 12 residues. Trimming stripped 6 bases from V and 3 bases from J, with 11 bases between. Germline values: CDR1 DFQATT, CDR2 SNEGSKA (reference sequence). DNA of the CDR3: TGCAGTGCCCCACCGGGGGACACTGAAGCTTTCTTT. Its protein product is CSAPPGDTEAFF.

In this sample, this clonotype turned up a few times. CDR3 nucleotides: TGCAGTGCTCGCGGACTAGCTTACTACGAGCAGTACTTC. As protein: CSARGLAYYEQYF. This rearrangement joins TRBV20-1 to TRBJ2-7, with 8 bases identical to TRBD2. The CDR3 is made up of 13 amino acids. Germline assignment: CDR1 DFQATT and CDR2 SNEGSKA (reference sequence). The V segment lost 5 bases and the J segment 3 bases; nucleotides outside the gene matches: 6.

Ten or more counts support this clonotype. This rearrangement joins TRBV7-8 to TRBJ2-7; D perhaps matches TRBD1 (5 bases). This CDR3 has 13 residues. Trimming stripped 5 bases from V and 2 bases from J, with 10 bases between. Germline CDR1 is SGHVS and CDR2 is FQNEAQ. CDR3 amino acids: CASSLTETYEQYF. CDR3 in DNA: TGTGCCAGCAGCCTGACAGAGACCTACGAGCAGTACTTC. The whole variable domain, filled in from reference TRBV7-8 and TRBJ2-7, reads GAGVSQSPRYKVAKRGQDVALRCDPISGHVSLFWYQQALGQGPEFLTYFQNEAQLDKSGLPSDRFFAERPEGSVSTLKIQRTQQEDSAVYLCASSLTETYEQYFGPGTRLTVT.

The sample holds many counts of this clonotype. The J gene is TRBJ1-1, the V gene TRBV28, with 10 nucleotides matching TRBD1. The V segment lost 5 bases and the J segment 12 bases; nucleotides outside the gene matches: 9. The CDR3 has 13 amino acids. From germline, CDR1 is MDHEN and CDR2 SYDVKM. The CDR3 DNA reads as TGTGCCAGCAGTCCATCGGGACAGGGGAGATCTTTCTTT. It specifies CASSPSGQGRSFF.

This clonotype has a handful of counts. The rearrangement joins TRBV27 to TRBJ2-7; TRBD1 aligns across 9 bases. Unmatched junction bases numbered 6, after V lost 6 bases and J lost 3 bases. The CDR3 covers 14 residues. Germline CDR1 reads MNHEY; CDR2 reads SMNVEV (reference sequence). CDR3 region: CASRLQGAHYEQYF. The CDR3 nucleotides are TGTGCCAGCAGGCTACAGGGGGCCCACTACGAGCAGTACTTC.

This clonotype was found many times. The V and J genes are TRBV5-1 and TRBJ2-1; 9 bases fit TRBD2. CDR1 is SGHRS, CDR2 YFSETQ, per germline. This CDR3 has 15 amino acids. Trimming took 4 bases from V and 2 from J; bases not matched to a gene: 4. Here the CDR3 reads CASSPVAGAYNEQFF. As DNA, the CDR3 is TGCGCCAGCAGCCCTGTAGCGGGAGCCTACAATGAGCAGTTCTTC.

This clonotype was counted a few times. The CDR3 loop reads CASSQRLGQGGTDTQYF. The CDR3 bases are TGTGCCAGCAGTCAAAGACTCGGACAGGGGGGCACAGATACGCAGTATTTT. V usage is TRBV28 and J usage is TRBJ2-3, with 10 nucleotides matching TRBD1. Trimming removed 5 bases from V and 1 base from J; junction bases left unmatched: 9. This CDR3 has 17 amino acids. From germline, CDR1 is MDHEN and CDR2 SYDVKM.

This chain joins TRBV5-1 and TRBJ2-7; D unclear. CDR3 size: 14 residues. V lost 0 bases, J lost 0 bases, and 7 bases lay in between. CDR1 and CDR2 (germline): SGHRS, YFSETQ. The CDR3 is CASSLVWSSYEQYF. The CDR3 bases are TGCGCCAGCAGCTTGGTGTGGAGCTCCTACGAGCAGTACTTC.

Ten or more counts support this clonotype. The V and J genes are TRBV11-2 and TRBJ2-1; 12 nucleotides line up with TRBD2. V shed 4 bases, J shed 3 bases, and the junction held 7 bases outside the gene matches. The CDR3 totals 17 residues. Germline V gene data show CDR1 as SGHAT and CDR2 as FQNNGV. CDR3 residues: CASSSALAGGFYNEQFF. In DNA form, the CDR3 reads TGTGCCAGCAGCTCCGCCCTAGCGGGAGGGTTCTACAATGAGCAGTTCTTC.

The chain employs TRBV27 and TRBJ2-7; D might be TRBD2 (6 bases). Trimming left V 0 bases short and J 4 bases short, with 13 bases between. In germline, CDR1 is MNHEY, CDR2 SMNVEV (reference sequence). The CDR3 is made up of 15 amino acids. As DNA, the CDR3 is TGTGCCAGCAGTTTATCGGTCCAGGGAGGATACGAGCAGTACTTC. This sequence encodes CASSLSVQGGYEQYF.

The genes are TRBV12-3 or TRBV12-4 and TRBJ2-1, with D perhaps being TRBD1 or TRBD2 (5 bases each). V was pared by 3 bases and J by 10 bases, with 13 bases between. This CDR3 contains 13 residues. The CDR3 reads CASSFGARGEQFF. CDR3 coding DNA: TGTGCCAGCAGTTTCGGGGCCAGAGGGGAGCAGTTCTTC.

The J gene is TRBJ1-5, the V gene TRBV27, with D hard to call. The V and J ends lost 5 bases and 9 bases respectively, with 11 bases between them. CDR1 MNHEY and CDR2 SMNVEV come from the germline V gene (reference sequence). The CDR3 has 12 amino acids. CDR3 loop: CASSLPGGPQHF. CDR3 sequence (DNA): TGTGCCAGCAGTCTACCGGGTGGGCCCCAGCATTTT.

This clonotype showed up just a few times. J is TRBJ2-2 and V is TRBV2; D is perhaps TRBD1 or TRBD2 (6 bases each). V lost 5 bases and J 2 bases, leaving 12 bases between the germline ends. Germline CDR1 SNHLY, CDR2 FYNNEI. The CDR3 spans 15 residues. For the CDR3, the DNA is TGTGCCAGCAGTCGAGAGGGGGGAAACACCGGGGAGCTGTTTTTT. Its translation is CASSREGGNTGELFF.

The CDR3 region has the DNA TGTGCCAGCACGGATGGACAGGGAGCTTTCGGAGACACCATATATTTT. As protein: CASTDGQGAFGDTIYF. V usage is TRBV28 and J usage is TRBJ1-3, with TRBD1 identical over 8 bases. Looked up from germline, CDR1 is MDHEN and CDR2 is SYDVKM. Trimming at V came to 7 bases and at J to 8 bases, leaving 16 bases not matched to a gene. The CDR3 is 16 residues long.

The CDR3 is CSASGGRYTEAFF. CDR3 sequence (DNA): TGCAGTGCTAGCGGGGGGAGATACACTGAAGCTTTCTTT. The V call is TRBV20-1, the J call TRBJ1-1; TRBD1 is a possible D gene (5 bases). The V and J ends lost 3 bases and 3 bases respectively, with 11 bases between them. The CDR3 is 13 amino acids. Per the germline V gene, CDR1 is DFQATT and CDR2 is SNEGSKA (reference sequence).

This clonotype has ten or more counts. V and J are TRBV20-1 and TRBJ2-1; the match to TRBD1 covers 9 bases. The CDR3 runs 16 residues. Germline assignment: CDR1 DFQATT and CDR2 SNEGSKA (reference sequence). V was clipped by 0 bases and J by 2 bases; unmatched bases: 5. The CDR3, as DNA: TGCAGTGCTAGAGATCCCCGGACAGGGGCCTACAATGAGCAGTTCTTC. Translated, it gives CSARDPRTGAYNEQFF.